Sequencing of this TCR beta chain was carried out in a study of CD8 T cells in ankylosing spondylitis. Quantitative barcoded 5'-RACE was used to prepare TCR beta libraries. TCRdb re-derived calls from the 5' RACE reads in MiXCR, one entry per CDR3 protein. This table has around 890,000 distinct CDR3 sequences, approximately 12% appearing once. This clonotype occurred a few times. Its specificity is unknown. Whole-study findings and limits: It appeared that ankylosing spondylitis blood was characterized by a TCR beta motif of several highly homologous variants. Clones linked to disease were reported to show significant enrichment in matched ankylosing spondylitis synovial fluid.

The clonotype originates from a male donor with ankylosing spondylitis. The sequencing input was blood, either unsorted or a sorted T cell fraction (not recorded which).

CDR3 coding DNA: TGTGCCAGCAGATCTATCCGGGACAGGGAATCAGAAGGCTACACCTTC. Translating gives CASRSIRDRESEGYTF. The chain uses TRBV6-1 and TRBJ1-2, with TRBD1 identical over 9 bases. This CDR3 is 16 amino acids long. Germline trimming cut 6 bases from V and 8 bases from J; bases unmatched to any gene: 16. Germline CDR1 is MNHNS and CDR2 is SASEGT.